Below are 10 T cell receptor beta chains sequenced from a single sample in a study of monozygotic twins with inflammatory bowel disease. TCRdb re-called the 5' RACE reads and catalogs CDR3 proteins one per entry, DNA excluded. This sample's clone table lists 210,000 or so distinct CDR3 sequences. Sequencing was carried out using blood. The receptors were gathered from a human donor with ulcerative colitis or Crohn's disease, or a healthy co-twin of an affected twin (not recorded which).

This CDR3 reads CASSFRGPSGANVLTF. This chain uses TRBV7-3 with TRBJ2-6. This CDR3 is 16 amino acids long. CDR1 and CDR2 from the germline V gene are SGHTA and FQGTGA.

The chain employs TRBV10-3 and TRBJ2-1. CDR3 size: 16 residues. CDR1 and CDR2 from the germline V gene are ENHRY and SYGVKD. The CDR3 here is CAISESAGGSYNEQFF.

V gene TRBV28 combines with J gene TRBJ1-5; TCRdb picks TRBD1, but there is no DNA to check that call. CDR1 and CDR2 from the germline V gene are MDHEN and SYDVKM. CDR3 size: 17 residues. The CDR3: CASSPRRYGQGAPDQHF.

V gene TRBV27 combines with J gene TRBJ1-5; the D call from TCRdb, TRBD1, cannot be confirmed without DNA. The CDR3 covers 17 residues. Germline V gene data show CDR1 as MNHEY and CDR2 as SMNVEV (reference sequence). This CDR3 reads CASSPTKGTVHNQPQHF.

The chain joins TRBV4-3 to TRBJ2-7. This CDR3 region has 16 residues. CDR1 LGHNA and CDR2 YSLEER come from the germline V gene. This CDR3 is CASSQEYGVTTYEQYF.

CDR3 protein: CASSLQGNGQPQHF. The rearrangement uses TRBV7-2 and TRBJ1-5. The germline V gene has CDR1 SGHTA and CDR2 FQGNSA. This CDR3 has 14 residues.

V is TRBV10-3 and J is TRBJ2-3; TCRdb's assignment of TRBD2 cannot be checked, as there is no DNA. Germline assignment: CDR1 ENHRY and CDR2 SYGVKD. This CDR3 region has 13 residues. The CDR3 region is CATLAGEADTQYF.

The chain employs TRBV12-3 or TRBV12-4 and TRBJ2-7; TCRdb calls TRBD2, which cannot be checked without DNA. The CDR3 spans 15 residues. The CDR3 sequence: CASSPARLKTYEQYF.

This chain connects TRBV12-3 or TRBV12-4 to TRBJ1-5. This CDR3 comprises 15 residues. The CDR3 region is CASSALMNQNQPQHF.

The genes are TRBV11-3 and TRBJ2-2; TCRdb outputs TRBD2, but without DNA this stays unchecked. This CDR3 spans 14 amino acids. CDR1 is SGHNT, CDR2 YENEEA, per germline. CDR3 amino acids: CASSMGTTGGELFF. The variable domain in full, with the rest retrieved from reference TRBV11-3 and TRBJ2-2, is EAGVVQSPRYKIIEKKQPVAFWCNPISGHNTLYWYLQNLGQGPELLIRYENEEAVDDSQLPKDRFSAERLKGVDSTLKIQPAELGDSAVYLCASSMGTTGGELFFGEGSRLTVL.